This T cell receptor beta chain was recorded in a study of cytomegalovirus exposure and HLA in healthy donors. CDR1 and CDR2 (germline): SEHNR, FQNEAQ (reference sequence). The CDR3 contains 16 residues. V was clipped by 5 bases and J by 0 bases; unmatched bases: 7. Whole-study findings and limits: Most subjects' HLA-A and HLA-B alleles were reportedly predicted from TCR beta sequences. It was reportedly the case that the classifier diagnosed cytomegalovirus status with high specificity and sensitivity. Some TCR beta chains (164 of them) were listed as cytomegalovirus-associated.

A remark on this clone: The antigen is undetermined.

The PCR made use of 60 Vbeta and 13 Jbeta primers. Profiled with immunoSEQ multiplex PCR; TCRdb holds only in-frame clones, not every one. The sample holds under 150,000 clones; roughly four fifths are singletons and the top ten take approximately 3%. The chain is built from TRBV7-9 and TRBJ1-3; 7 bases fit TRBD1. Material: PBMCs. This TCR came from a boy under 10 years old in good health and CMV-seronegative. For the CDR3, the DNA is TGTGCCAGCAGCCTAACCGACAGGGACTCTGGAAACACCATATATTTT. Protein product: CASSLTDRDSGNTIYF.